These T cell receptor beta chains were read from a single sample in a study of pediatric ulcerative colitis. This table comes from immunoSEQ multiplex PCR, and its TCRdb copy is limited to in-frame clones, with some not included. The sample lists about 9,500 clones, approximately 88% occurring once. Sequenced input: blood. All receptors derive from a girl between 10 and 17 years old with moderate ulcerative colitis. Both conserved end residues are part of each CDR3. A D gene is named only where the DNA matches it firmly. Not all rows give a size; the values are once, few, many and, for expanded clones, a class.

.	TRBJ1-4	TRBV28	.	TGTGCCAGCAGTTTGGAGGGACTCCATGAAAAACTGTTTTTT	CASSLEGLHEKLFF
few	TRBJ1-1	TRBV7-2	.	TGTGCCAGCAGCTTAGAGGTTCAAACCCACACTGAAGCTTTCTTT	CASSLEVQTHTEAFF
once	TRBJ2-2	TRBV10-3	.	TGTGCCATCAGCCCAGGGCCATCGAACACCGGGGAGCTGTTTTTT	CAISPGPSNTGELFF
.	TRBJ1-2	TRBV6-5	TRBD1	TGTGCCAGCACTCGCAGGGGGCGCAGAGGCTACACCTTC	CASTRRGRRGYTF
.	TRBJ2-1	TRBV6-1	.	TGTGCCAGCAGTGCCCCGGGACTCTACAACAATGAGCAGTTCTTC	CASSAPGLYNNEQFF
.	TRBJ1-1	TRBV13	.	TGTGCCAGCAGCCTTTGGGGGAACACTGAAGCTTTCTTT	CASSLWGNTEAFF
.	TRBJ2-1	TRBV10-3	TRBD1	TGTGCCATCAGTGGGACAGGGGGTACTGAGCAGTTCTTC	CAISGTGGTEQFF
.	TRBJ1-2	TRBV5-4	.	TGTGCCAGCAGCTTGGGGCTGGGGGACTATGGCTACACCTTC	CASSLGLGDYGYTF
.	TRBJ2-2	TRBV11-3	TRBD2	TGTGCCAGCAGTTCCCCCCTGACTAGCGGGGACACCGGGGAGCTGTTTTTT	CASSSPLTSGDTGELFF
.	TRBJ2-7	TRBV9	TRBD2	TGTGCCAGCAGCACTAGCGGAATCTCCTACGAGCAGTACTTC	CASSTSGISYEQYF
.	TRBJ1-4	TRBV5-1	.	TGCGCCAGCAGCTTGGGAGCGGGGGAAAAACTGTTTTTT	CASSLGAGEKLFF
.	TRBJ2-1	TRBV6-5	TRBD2	TGTGCCAGCAGCCCCGCGGGGGACTCGCCCAATGAGCAGTTCTTC	CASSPAGDSPNEQFF
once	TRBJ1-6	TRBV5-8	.	TGTGCCAGCAGCTTGGAACAGCCCTCCTATAATTCACCCCTCCACTTT	CASSLEQPSYNSPLHF
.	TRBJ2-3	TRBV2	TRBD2	TGTGCCAGCAGTCCCACTCCCCTACTAGCGGCAAACACCCCTTTT	CASSPTPLLAANTPF
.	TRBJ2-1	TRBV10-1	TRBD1	TGCGCCAGCAGGCAGACAGGGGTCTCCTACAATGAGCAGTTCTTC	CASRQTGVSYNEQFF
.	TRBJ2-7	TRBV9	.	TGTGCCAGCAGCGTAACAGGCGACTCCTACGAGCAGTACTTC	CASSVTGDSYEQYF
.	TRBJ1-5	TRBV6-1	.	TGTGCCAGCAGTGAGCAGGGATCCCAGCCCCAGCATTTT	CASSEQGSQPQHF
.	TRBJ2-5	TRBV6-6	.	TGTGCCAGCAGTTACTCGGAGACCCAGTACTTC	CASSYSETQYF
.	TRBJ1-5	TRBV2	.	TGTGCCAGCGTCAAGGGGCCAGATCAGCCCCAGCATTTT	CASVKGPDQPQHF
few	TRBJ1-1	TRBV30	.	TGTGCCTGGAGTGTATCGGGGGGGACCACTGAAGCTTTCTTT	CAWSVSGGTTEAFF
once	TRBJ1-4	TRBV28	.	TGTGCCAGCAGTTTTTTTTGGGGGAATGAAAAACTGTTTTTT	CASSFFWGNEKLFF
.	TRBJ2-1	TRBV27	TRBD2	TGTGCCACCCAAGGGCGCGGGAGGTCTTACAATGAGCAGTTCTTC	CATQGRGRSYNEQFF
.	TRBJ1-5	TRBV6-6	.	TGTGCCAGCAGCCCCACCAGATCGACTAGACAGCCCCAGCATTTT	CASSPTRSTRQPQHF
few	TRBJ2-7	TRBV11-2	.	TGTGCCAGCAGCTTACTCCATACCTACGAGCAGTACTTC	CASSLLHTYEQYF
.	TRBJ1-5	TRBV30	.	TGTGCCTGGAGCGAGGGATCGATTAGCAATCAGCCCCAGCATTTT	CAWSEGSISNQPQHF
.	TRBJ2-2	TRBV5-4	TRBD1	TGTGCCAGCAGCCCAGGACAGGGGGCGATCGTCGGGGAGCTGTTTTTT	CASSPGQGAIVGELFF
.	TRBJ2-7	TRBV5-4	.	TGTGCCAGCAGCCCCGGATTTGGGAGGTACGAGCAGTACTTC	CASSPGFGRYEQYF
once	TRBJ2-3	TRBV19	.	TGTGCCAGTAGCCAAACAGGGAGAAGCACAGATACGCAGTATTTT	CASSQTGRSTDTQYF
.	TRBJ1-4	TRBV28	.	TGTGCCAGCAGGGCGCCGGGACACAAAGAAAAACTGTTTTTT	CASRAPGHKEKLFF
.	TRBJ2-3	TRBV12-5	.	TGTGCTAGTGGTTTGGTACCACTAGCAGATACGCAGTATTTT	CASGLVPLADTQYF
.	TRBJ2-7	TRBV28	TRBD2	TGTGCCACCGGGACTAGCGGGAGTTTGCGGGAGCAGTACTTC	CATGTSGSLREQYF
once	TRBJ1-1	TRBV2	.	TGTGCCAGCAGCGGGACGGTGAACACTGAAGCTTTCTTT	CASSGTVNTEAFF
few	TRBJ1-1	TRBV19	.	TGTGCCAGCACGACAGGAAACACTGAAGCTTTCTTT	CASTTGNTEAFF
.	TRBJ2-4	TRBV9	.	TGTGCCAGCAGCAGAGGAGCTTACAAAAACATTCAGTACTTC	CASSRGAYKNIQYF
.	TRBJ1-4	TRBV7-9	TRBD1	TGTGCCAGCAGCTTAAGACAGGGGAATGAAAAACTGTTTTTT	CASSLRQGNEKLFF
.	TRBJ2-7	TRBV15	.	TGTGCCACCAGCAGAGGGCTACAGGGGACTCCCTACGAGCAGTACTTC	CATSRGLQGTPYEQYF
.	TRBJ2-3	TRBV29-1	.	TGCAGCGTTGTGCCGGGCACAGATACGCAGTATTTT	CSVVPGTDTQYF
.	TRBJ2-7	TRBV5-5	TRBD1	TGTGCCAGCAGCTTGGGAGACAGGGGGCCTGAGCAGTACTTC	CASSLGDRGPEQYF
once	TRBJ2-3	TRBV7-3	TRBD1	TGTGCCAGCAGCCCGAGGGGGCCCCCCACAGATACGCAGTATTTT	CASSPRGPPTDTQYF
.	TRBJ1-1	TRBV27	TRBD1	TGTGCCAGCAGTCGCTTCGGACAGGGGGCGATAACTGGTACTGAAGCTTTCTTT	CASSRFGQGAITGTEAFF
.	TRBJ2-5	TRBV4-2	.	TGTGCCAGCAGCCAAGAACCCAGGCGTCAGGTGGAGACCCAGTACTTC	CASSQEPRRQVETQYF
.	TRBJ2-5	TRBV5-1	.	TGCGCCAGCAGCTTGGGTCGGACGACAGGGAGGGAAGAGACCCAGTACTTC	CASSLGRTTGREETQYF
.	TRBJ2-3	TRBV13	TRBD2	TGTGCCAGCAGCACGGACCGACTAGCGGAGGGAGATACGCAGTATTTT	CASSTDRLAEGDTQYF
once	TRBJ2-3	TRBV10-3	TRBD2	TGTGCCACCAGACTAGGGACTAGCGGGGGGGCGGATACGCAGTATTTT	CATRLGTSGGADTQYF
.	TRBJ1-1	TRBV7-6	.	TGTGCCAGCAGCTTAAATCAAGTGAACACTGAAGCTTTCTTT	CASSLNQVNTEAFF
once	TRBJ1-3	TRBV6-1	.	TGTGCCAGCAGTGAACGCAGGGTCTCTGGAAACACCATATATTTT	CASSERRVSGNTIYF
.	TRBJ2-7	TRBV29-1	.	TGCAGCGTTGAATTTTCTCGAGGCATCCACGAGCAGTACTTC	CSVEFSRGIHEQYF
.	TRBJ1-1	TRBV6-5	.	TGTGCCAGCAGCCCCGGACTGCTAAACACTGAAGCTTTCTTT	CASSPGLLNTEAFF
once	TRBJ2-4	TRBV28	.	TGTGCCAGCAGCAAGGCGGAGGGTGTGGACATTCAGTACTTC	CASSKAEGVDIQYF
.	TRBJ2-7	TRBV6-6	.	TGTGCCAGCAGTTCACTGGGCAATGGGATGAACGAGCAGTACTTC	CASSSLGNGMNEQYF
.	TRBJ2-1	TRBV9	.	TGTGCCAGCAGCGTAGAGGCCTACAATGAGCAGTTCTTC	CASSVEAYNEQFF
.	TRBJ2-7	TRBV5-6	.	TGTGCCAGCAGCTTGGCCGTGAAAGAGCAGTACTTC	CASSLAVKEQYF
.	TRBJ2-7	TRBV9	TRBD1	TGTGCCAGCGCGCCGGGACAGGGCACCGAGCAGTACTTC	CASAPGQGTEQYF
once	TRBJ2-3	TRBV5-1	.	TGCGCCAGCAGCTCCCGCACAGATACGCAGTATTTT	CASSSRTDTQYF